The 27 T cell receptor beta chains reported below all come from one sample, sequenced in a study of T cells in Graves' hyperthyroidism and ophthalmopathy. TCR beta CDR3 sequences were amplified from RNA transcripts. HTBI primers were used for first-round RT-PCR of the TCR CDR3. TCRdb recomputed calls from the multiplex PCR reads with MiXCR, one row per CDR3 protein. This table holds 550,000 to 600,000 distinct CDR3 sequences, around 45% found once. Sequenced: peripheral blood or thyroid tissue (not recorded which). The source is an adult woman with Graves' disease, either hyperthyroidism or ophthalmopathy (not recorded which).

This clonotype was counted many times. This chain links TRBV7-9 with TRBJ1-1; 7 bases are shared with TRBD1. Per germline, CDR1 SEHNR and CDR2 FQNEAQ (reference sequence). Trimming removed 5 bases from V and 4 bases from J; junction bases left unmatched: 10. CDR3 length: 15 residues. The CDR3 sequence: CASSPRTGLTTEAFF. The CDR3 DNA is TGTGCCAGCAGCCCTCGGACAGGATTGACCACTGAAGCTTTCTTT.

This clonotype was seen ten or more times. The chain couples TRBV27 to TRBJ2-5; D unclear. V was shortened by 5 bases and J by 7 bases, with 14 bases between the two germline ends. The germline gives CDR1 MNHEY, CDR2 SMNVEV (reference sequence). The CDR3 sequence is 13 residues long. The CDR3 nucleotides read TGTGCCAGCAGTCCCACCCTGGTCGGGACCCAGTACTTC. As protein: CASSPTLVGTQYF.

The gene calls are TRBV20-1 and TRBJ1-5, with 9 bases aligning to TRBD1. This CDR3 comprises 17 residues. After removal of 1 base from V and 4 bases from J, the junction contained 11 bases not matched to a gene. Germline loops: CDR1 DFQATT, CDR2 SNEGSKA (reference sequence). CDR3 in amino acids: CSARVPGQGFGNQPQHF. Here the CDR3 DNA reads TGCAGTGCTAGAGTTCCGGGACAGGGTTTTGGAAATCAGCCCCAGCATTTT.

This clonotype was seen ten or more times. The CDR3 loop is CASSLGLTYGYTF. CDR3 nucleotides: TGCGCCAGCAGCTTGGGCCTCACCTATGGCTACACCTTC. The chain employs TRBV5-1 and TRBJ1-2; D is uncertain. CDR1 is SGHRS and CDR2 is YFSETQ in the germline V gene. The CDR3 is made up of 13 amino acids. Trimming took off 0 bases at V and 4 bases at J, with 7 bases between the two ends.

The rearrangement joins TRBV7-8 to TRBJ1-2; no firm D call. This CDR3 is 13 amino acids long. Trimming took 5 bases from V and 3 from J, leaving 10 bases between them. Germline V gene lookup returns CDR1 SGHVS and CDR2 FQNEAQ. The CDR3, as DNA: TGTGCCAGCAGCCCTAGGGAGGACTATGGCTACACCTTC. Protein sequence: CASSPREDYGYTF.

This clonotype has just a few counts. This rearrangement joins TRBV7-8 to TRBJ2-2; no clear D gene. The CDR3 has 13 residues. V lost 11 bases to trimming and J lost 6 bases, with 16 bases between them. Per the germline V gene, CDR1 is SGHVS and CDR2 is FQNEAQ. CDR3 DNA sequence: TGTGCCGGCCTGCCCAGGAGCCCCGGGGAGCTGTTTTTT. This codes for CAGLPRSPGELFF.

In the case of this clonotype: One end of the junction does not line up with germline, which may come from a read error. This chain's CDR3 is CACSATAVGYEQYF. CDR3 DNA: TGTGCCTGCAGTGCTACGGCTGTGGGGTACGAGCAGTACTTC. V usage is TRBV2 and J usage is TRBJ2-7; the D is unclear. Germline CDR1 and CDR2: SNHLY and FYNNEI. This CDR3 comprises 14 residues.

The V gene is TRBV7-2, the J gene TRBJ1-5; 11 nucleotides line up with TRBD1. Germline V lookup: CDR1 SGHTA, CDR2 FQGNSA. The CDR3 spans 16 residues. J was trimmed by 5 bases and V by 5 bases; bases with no gene match: 8. The CDR3 DNA follows: TGTGCCAGCAGCCTCTTGGACAGGGGGCGCGATCAGCCCCAGCATTTT. It encodes CASSLLDRGRDQPQHF.

This clonotype has ten or more counts. The CDR3 region is CASSITGEANTEAFF. The CDR3 DNA follows: TGCGCCAGCAGCATAACAGGGGAGGCGAACACTGAAGCTTTCTTT. This chain joins TRBV5-1 and TRBJ1-1, with 7 bases fitting TRBD1. The V gene's germline CDR1 is SGHRS and CDR2 YFSETQ. This CDR3 spans 15 amino acids. The junction had 7 bases not matched to a gene; V was cut back by 4 bases and J by 1 base.

As concerns this clonotype: The junction and the germline gene differ at one end; a read error may be behind it. This chain's CDR3 is CANDRTEVNKPQHF. CDR3 DNA sequence: TGCGCCAACGACCGGACAGAGGTCAATAAGCCCCAGCATTTT. The chain is built from TRBV10-1 and TRBJ1-5; the D gene is possibly TRBD1 (6 bases). The CDR3 totals 14 residues. Germline V gene lookup returns CDR1 WNHNN and CDR2 SYGVQD (reference sequence).

This clonotype was recorded many times. The gene calls are TRBV5-1 and TRBJ1-1; D uncertain. V lost 1 base and J 4 bases, leaving 8 bases between the germline ends. The germline CDR1 and CDR2 sequences are SGHRS and YFSETQ. The CDR3 runs 13 residues. CDR3 sequence reads: CASSLMGATEAFF. CDR3 DNA: TGCGCCAGCAGCTTGATGGGCGCCACTGAAGCTTTCTTT.

This clonotype was seen many times. V usage is TRBV5-1 and J usage is TRBJ1-1, with D possibly TRBD1 on 6 matching bases. Trimming took off 0 bases at V and 3 bases at J, with 15 bases between the two ends. This CDR3 region has 16 residues. CDR1 is SGHRS, CDR2 YFSETQ, per germline. The CDR3 is CASSLGGRQEHTEAFF. The CDR3 nucleotides read TGCGCCAGCAGCTTGGGTGGGCGACAGGAACACACTGAAGCTTTCTTT.

This clonotype was seen a few times. The J gene is TRBJ2-7, the V gene TRBV11-2, with a possible D match to TRBD1 (6 bases). Germline V gives CDR1 SGHAT, CDR2 FQNNGV. V lost 1 base, J lost 2 bases, and 12 bases lay in between. The length of the CDR3 is 15 residues. The CDR3 loop is CASSLAGQTTYEQYF. The CDR3 DNA is TGTGCCAGCAGCTTAGCGGGACAAACTACCTACGAGCAGTACTTC.

J is TRBJ2-5 and V is TRBV10-3; either TRBD1 or TRBD2 may fit D (5 bases each). The CDR3 runs to 15 residues. V was trimmed by 11 bases and J by 5 bases, leaving 24 bases between them. CDR1 and CDR2 from the germline V gene are ENHRY and SYGVKD. DNA for the CDR3: TGTGCCGTCCAGGGAGCTGAGGGGATGATGGAGACCCAGTACTTC. It yields the protein CAVQGAEGMMETQYF.

The chain links TRBV19 to TRBJ2-6; 7 nucleotides align to TRBD2. The germline gives CDR1 LNHDA, CDR2 SQIVND (reference sequence). With 11 bases clipped from V and 9 bases from J, the junction kept 7 bases outside the gene matches. The CDR3 is 12 residues long. The CDR3 region has the DNA TGTGCCGGATCAGAGCGGGACAACGTCCTGACTTTC. Translating it yields CAGSERDNVLTF.

At least ten counts were recorded for this clonotype. V and J are TRBV5-1 and TRBJ1-6, with 7 bases matching TRBD1. J lost 4 bases, V lost 0 bases, and 7 bases had no gene match. The CDR3 runs 17 residues. Germline V lookup: CDR1 SGHRS, CDR2 YFSETQ. The chain's CDR3 is CASSLDSRGTYNSPLHF. The DNA for the CDR3 is TGCGCCAGCAGCTTGGACTCCAGGGGGACTTATAATTCACCCCTCCACTTT.

V is TRBV7-9 and J is TRBJ1-1; D perhaps matches TRBD1 (5 bases). This CDR3 spans 16 amino acids. The germline V and J ends were trimmed by 6 bases and 0 bases, with 17 bases remaining between them. Germline CDR1 and CDR2: SEHNR and FQNEAQ (reference sequence). The CDR3 reads CASSLTVGGMNTEAFF. CDR3 nucleotides: TGTGCCAGCAGTTTAACGGTTGGGGGGATGAACACTGAAGCTTTCTTT.

V gene TRBV6-5 combines with J gene TRBJ1-2; D gene unclear. Germline V CDR1 and CDR2: MNHEY, SVGAGI. The CDR3 contains 11 residues. V was shortened by 7 bases and J by 9 bases, with 12 bases between the two germline ends. This CDR3 reads CASTRCASYTF. CDR3 nucleotides: TGTGCCAGCACCCGGTGTGCTAGCTACACCTTC.

The chain is built from TRBV12-3 or TRBV12-4 and TRBJ1-1, with D possibly TRBD1 on 5 matching bases. Trimming took 1 base from V and 11 from J, leaving 14 bases between them. There are 13 residues in the CDR3. CDR3 region: CASSLGTGTRAFF. Here the CDR3 DNA reads TGTGCCAGCAGTTTAGGAACAGGTACAAGGGCTTTCTTT.

The rearrangement links TRBV10-3 to TRBJ1-6; the D is unclear. V was cut by 4 bases and J by 7 bases, with 11 bases left in between. Germline CDR1 ENHRY, CDR2 SYGVKD. The CDR3 covers 14 residues. The DNA for the CDR3 is TGTGCCATCAGTGTGGGTGGCGACAATTCACCCCTCCACTTT. It yields the protein CAISVGGDNSPLHF.

This clonotype was observed a handful of times. V is TRBV25-1 and J is TRBJ1-6, with D possibly matching TRBD1 (6 bases). The CDR3 spans 13 residues. V was pared by 3 bases and J by 13 bases, with 13 bases between. Germline CDR1 reads MGHDK; CDR2 reads SYGVNS. The CDR3 sequence: CASSDRERGPLHF. The CDR3 DNA follows: TGTGCCAGCAGTGATAGGGAGAGGGGGCCCCTCCACTTT.

This clonotype was detected ten times or more. The CDR3 sequence is CASSRGQMNTEAFF. In DNA form, the CDR3 reads TGTGCCAGCAGCCGGGGACAAATGAACACTGAAGCTTTCTTT. The gene calls are TRBV9 and TRBJ1-1; D might be TRBD1 (6 bases). This CDR3 has 14 residues. V lost 4 bases and J lost 0, with 10 bases in between. The germline V gene has CDR1 SGDLS and CDR2 YYNGEE.

Many counts were recorded for this clonotype. The rearrangement joins TRBV7-2 to TRBJ2-5, with 8 bases fitting TRBD2. The CDR3 has 14 residues. The ends lost 5 bases at V and 4 bases at J; junction bases unmatched: 6. Looked up from germline, CDR1 is SGHTA and CDR2 is FQGNSA. CDR3 residues: CASSPGRGVETQYF. In nucleotides, the CDR3 is TGTGCCAGCAGCCCCGGGAGGGGAGTAGAGACCCAGTACTTC.

This clonotype turned up a few times. The chain has TRBV7-2 and TRBJ2-7; perhaps D is TRBD1 or TRBD2 (5 bases each). The CDR3 length is 14 residues. Per the germline V gene, CDR1 is SGHTA and CDR2 is FQGNSA. V was shortened by 8 bases and J by 2 bases, with 16 bases between the two germline ends. The CDR3 sequence is CASGFGDGPYEQYF. The CDR3 coding sequence is TGTGCCAGCGGGTTCGGGGACGGACCCTACGAGCAGTACTTC.

This clonotype was recorded many times. The genes are TRBV20-1 and TRBJ1-6; D possibly corresponds to TRBD1 (6 bases). With 6 bases removed from V and 6 bases from J, the gap between germline ends came to 15 bases. CDR3 length equals 14 residues. Germline V gives CDR1 DFQATT, CDR2 SNEGSKA (reference sequence). CDR3 residues: CSALQGSFNSPLHF. DNA for the CDR3: TGCAGTGCCTTACAGGGCTCGTTTAATTCACCCCTCCACTTT.

This clonotype has just a few counts. The chain recombines TRBV28 with TRBJ1-2, with 7 nucleotides matching TRBD1. Germline lookup yields CDR1 MDHEN and CDR2 SYDVKM. Trimming at V came to 0 bases and at J to 3 bases, leaving 13 bases not matched to a gene. The CDR3 sequence is 18 residues long. The CDR3 loop is CASSLWGSPGQQYYGYTF. The CDR3 DNA reads as TGTGCCAGCAGTTTATGGGGGTCCCCGGGACAGCAGTACTATGGCTACACCTTC.

This clonotype was picked up many times. This chain joins TRBV4-1 and TRBJ1-5, with D perhaps matching TRBD1 (6 bases). The CDR3 length is 18 residues. With 3 bases removed from V and 6 bases from J, the gap between germline ends came to 24 bases. CDR1 is MGHRA and CDR2 is YSYEKL in the germline V gene. The CDR3 spells CASSHPRGDPNAIQPQHF. DNA of the CDR3: TGCGCCAGCAGCCACCCTAGGGGGGACCCCAATGCAATTCAGCCCCAGCATTTT.